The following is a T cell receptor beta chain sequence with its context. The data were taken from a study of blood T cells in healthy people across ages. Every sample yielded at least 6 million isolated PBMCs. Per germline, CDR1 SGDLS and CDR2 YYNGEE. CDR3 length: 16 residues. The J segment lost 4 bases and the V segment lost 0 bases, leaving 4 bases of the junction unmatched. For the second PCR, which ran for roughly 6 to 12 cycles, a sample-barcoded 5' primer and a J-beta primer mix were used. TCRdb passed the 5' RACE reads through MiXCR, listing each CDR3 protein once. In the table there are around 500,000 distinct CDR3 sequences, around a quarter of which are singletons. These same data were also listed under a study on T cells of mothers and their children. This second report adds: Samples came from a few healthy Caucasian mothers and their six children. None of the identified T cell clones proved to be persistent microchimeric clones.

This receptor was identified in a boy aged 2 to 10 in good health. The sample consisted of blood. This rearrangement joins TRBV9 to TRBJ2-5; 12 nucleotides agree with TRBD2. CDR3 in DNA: TGTGCCAGCAGCGTAGCTTTGGGACTAGCGGGAGAGACCCAGTACTTC. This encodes CASSVALGLAGETQYF.